The 29 T cell receptor beta chains in this list originate from one sample, sequenced in a study of blood T cell repertoires in COVID-19. Sequenced by immunoSEQ multiplex PCR; TCRdb stores in-frame clones only, minus some. The table includes more than 300,000 clones, around 87% detected once. The sample comprised peripheral blood. The receptors come from a woman in her fifties or sixties with COVID-19, enrolled during active disease.

The J gene is TRBJ2-3, the V gene TRBV7-9; possible D gene TRBD1, 7 bases. The germline V gene encodes CDR1 SEHNR and CDR2 FQNEAQ (reference sequence). V was shortened by 4 bases and J by 0 bases, with 23 bases between the two germline ends. The CDR3 extends over 19 amino acids. The CDR3 loop reads CASSSRRDSWVPSTDTQYF. The DNA of the CDR3 is TGTGCCAGCAGCTCTCGGCGGGACAGTTGGGTCCCTAGCACAGATACGCAGTATTTT.

In its sample, this clone was seen a few times. The chain links TRBV5-1 to TRBJ1-1; weak D call: TRBD1 (6 bases). The CDR3 covers 16 residues. Deletions cut 4 bases from V and 0 bases from J, with 16 bases between. CDR1 and CDR2 from the germline V gene are SGHRS and YFSETQ. The CDR3 coding sequence is TGCGCCAGCAGCCTAAAACCGGGACAAGTGAACACTGAAGCTTTCTTT. It codes for CASSLKPGQVNTEAFF. Using reference TRBV5-1 and TRBJ1-1 for the parts outside the CDR3, the full variable domain is KAGVTQTPRYLIKTRGQQVTLSCSPISGHRSVSWYQQTPGQGLQFLFEYFSETQRNKGNFPGRFSGRQFSNSRSEMNVSTLELGDSALYLCASSLKPGQVNTEAFFGQGTRLTVV.

The CDR3 is CASSQDNYGYTF. The CDR3 DNA is TGTGCCAGTAGTCAGGATAACTATGGCTACACCTTC. This chain uses TRBV19 with TRBJ1-2; D is unresolved. Looked up from germline, CDR1 is LNHDA and CDR2 is SQIVND (reference sequence). V lost 5 bases, J lost 1 base, and 5 bases lay in between. CDR3 length equals 12 residues.

The chain couples TRBV11-3 to TRBJ2-1; perhaps TRBD2 as D (6 bases). The germline CDR1 and CDR2 sequences are SGHNT and YENEEA. This CDR3 has 14 amino acids. The V and J ends lost 2 bases and 6 bases respectively, with 11 bases between them. CDR3 nucleotide sequence: TGTGCCAGCAGCTTAACGGGAGTCGTCAATGAGCAGTTCTTC. This codes for CASSLTGVVNEQFF.

The V call is TRBV29-1, the J call TRBJ2-7, with 8 nucleotides matching TRBD1. V shed 6 bases, J shed 0 bases, and the junction held 4 bases outside the gene matches. Per germline, CDR1 SQVTM and CDR2 ANQGSEA. The CDR3 is 13 amino acids. CDR3 region: CSVVDRGSYEQYF. The CDR3 coding sequence is TGCAGCGTCGTAGACAGGGGCTCCTACGAGCAGTACTTC.

In its sample, this clone was seen a few times. This chain joins TRBV2 and TRBJ2-1; 11 bases are a match to TRBD2. This CDR3 region has 13 residues. The V and J ends lost 11 bases and 4 bases, in that order; junction bases with no gene match: 4. CDR1 and CDR2 (germline): SNHLY, FYNNEI. CDR3 in DNA: TGTGCCGGAGCTAGCGGGAGGTACAATGAGCAGTTCTTC. This sequence encodes CAGASGRYNEQFF. The entire variable domain, with the rest obtained from reference TRBV2 and TRBJ2-1, is as follows: EPEVTQTPSHQVTQMGQEVILRCVPISNHLYFYWYRQILGQKVEFLVSFYNNEISEKSEIFDDQFSVERPDGSNFTLKIRSTKLEDSAMYFCAGASGRYNEQFFGPGTRLTVL.

The table lists this clone with a count of one. The chain has TRBV11-3 and TRBJ2-2, with TRBD2 identical over 8 bases. Germline CDR1 reads SGHNT; CDR2 reads YENEEA. The CDR3 has 14 residues. The V and J ends lost 5 bases and 5 bases, in that order; junction bases with no gene match: 4. CDR3 amino acids: CASSPGGVTGELFF. In nucleotides, the CDR3 is TGTGCCAGCAGCCCCGGGGGGGTAACCGGGGAGCTGTTTTTT.

This clone occurred a few times. The rearrangement uses TRBV6-6 and TRBJ2-1; no clear D. The V gene lost 1 base and the J gene lost 5 bases, with 12 bases spanning the gap. Germline lookup yields CDR1 MNHNY and CDR2 SVGAGI (reference sequence). There are 15 residues in the CDR3. DNA for the CDR3: TGTGCCAGCAGTTACTACATGTGGCCCCACAATGAGCAGTTCTTC. This gives the protein CASSYYMWPHNEQFF.

The chain has TRBV5-1 and TRBJ2-7, with D tentatively TRBD1 (5 bases). CDR1 and CDR2 (germline): SGHRS, YFSETQ. CDR3 size: 16 residues. The germline V and J ends were trimmed by 0 bases and 2 bases, with 15 bases remaining between them. The CDR3 sequence: CASSLEQVTRPYEQYF. The CDR3 nucleotides are TGCGCCAGCAGCTTGGAACAGGTTACACGACCCTACGAGCAGTACTTC. Together with reference TRBV5-1 and TRBJ2-7, the CDR3 gives the full variable domain: KAGVTQTPRYLIKTRGQQVTLSCSPISGHRSVSWYQQTPGQGLQFLFEYFSETQRNKGNFPGRFSGRQFSNSRSEMNVSTLELGDSALYLCASSLEQVTRPYEQYFGPGTRLTVT.

This sequence joins TRBV5-1 and TRBJ2-5, with 9 bases identical to TRBD1. With 0 bases clipped from V and 0 bases from J, the junction kept 0 bases outside the gene matches. The germline gives CDR1 SGHRS, CDR2 YFSETQ. This CDR3 is built from 15 residues. Here the CDR3 reads CASSLGQGDQETQYF. Written as DNA, the CDR3 is TGCGCCAGCAGCTTGGGACAGGGGGACCAAGAGACCCAGTACTTC.

CDR3 residues: CSGLQGSSYEQYF. The CDR3 region has the DNA TGCAGCGGCCTACAGGGGAGCTCCTACGAGCAGTACTTC. The chain employs TRBV29-1 and TRBJ2-7, with TRBD1 identical over 7 bases. CDR3 length: 13 residues. CDR1 is SQVTM and CDR2 is ANQGSEA in the germline V gene. V gave up 7 bases and J gave up 0 bases; unmatched junction bases: 6.

This clone occurred once. V gene TRBV6-5 combines with J gene TRBJ1-1, with a possible D match to TRBD1 (6 bases). This CDR3 is 15 amino acids long. CDR1 MNHEY and CDR2 SVGAGI come from the germline V gene. Trimming shortened V by 5 bases and J by 1 base, and 14 bases separated the two germline ends. CDR3 nucleotide sequence: TGTGCCAGCAGTCCATTTGGACAGAAGAACACTGAAGCTTTCTTT. This gives the protein CASSPFGQKNTEAFF.

This chain links TRBV6-5 with TRBJ2-2; possible D gene TRBD2, 6 bases. The germline gives CDR1 MNHEY, CDR2 SVGAGI. The CDR3 consists of 14 residues. The CDR3 sequence is CAIGRELNTGELFF. The CDR3 nucleotides are TGTGCTATCGGTCGGGAGTTGAACACCGGGGAGCTGTTTTTT.

The V call is TRBV10-3, the J call TRBJ1-2; 7 bases agree with TRBD1. J lost 2 bases, V lost 0 bases, and 9 bases had no gene match. Looked up from germline, CDR1 is ENHRY and CDR2 is SYGVKD. The CDR3 has 17 amino acids. CDR3 DNA sequence: TGTGCCATCAGTGAGTCGCCCTGGGACAGTAAGAACTATGGCTACACCTTC. Amino acids: CAISESPWDSKNYGYTF.

The genes are TRBV3-1 (or the pseudogene TRBV3-2) and TRBJ2-4, with 10 positions matching TRBD2. V lost 1 base, J lost 6 bases, and 6 bases stayed unmatched. The germline V gene encodes CDR1 LGHDT and CDR2 YNNKEL (reference sequence). This CDR3 spans 16 amino acids. The CDR3 DNA sequence: TGTGCCAGCAGCCAAGTTCTAGCGGGAGAGGGAAACATTCAGTACTTC. Its translation: CASSQVLAGEGNIQYF.

The rearrangement joins TRBV13 to TRBJ2-7; 12 positions agree with TRBD2. Germline V gene data show CDR1 as PRHDT and CDR2 as FYEKMQ (reference sequence). The CDR3 has 16 residues. The junction had 5 bases not matched to a gene; V was cut back by 3 bases and J by 2 bases. The CDR3 DNA is TGTGCCAGCAGCTTGAGGACTAGCGGGATACCCTACGAGCAGTACTTC. Translation gives CASSLRTSGIPYEQYF.

The chain has TRBV2 and TRBJ2-1, with TRBD2 matching over 13 bases. Per the germline V gene, CDR1 is SNHLY and CDR2 is FYNNEI. Trimming took 5 bases from V and 5 from J; bases not matched to a gene: 6. The CDR3 extends over 16 amino acids. The CDR3 DNA follows: TGTGCCAGCAGTAGGACTAGCGGGAGTAAGAACAATGAGCAGTTCTTC. This codes for CASSRTSGSKNNEQFF.

The chain has TRBV21-1 and TRBJ1-1. TRBV21-1 is reported as a pseudogene. The CDR3 has 13 amino acids. In nucleotides, the CDR3 is TGTGCCAGCATCTACGATAAGAACACTGAAGCTTTCTTT. Encoded protein: CASIYDKNTEAFF.

CDR3 nucleotides: TGCAGCGTTGAGAGGGGGCAACAGAACACTGAAGCTTTCTTT. This sequence encodes CSVERGQQNTEAFF. The rearrangement links TRBV29-1 to TRBJ1-1; 7 nucleotides match TRBD1. The CDR3 spans 14 residues. Germline CDR1 reads SQVTM; CDR2 reads ANQGSEA. J was trimmed by 1 base and V by 3 bases; bases with no gene match: 5.

This chain links TRBV15 with TRBJ1-5; D is ambiguous. Germline-derived CDR1 and CDR2 are LNHNV and YYDKDF (reference sequence). The CDR3 totals 12 residues. The germline V and J ends were trimmed by 0 bases and 6 bases, with 3 bases remaining between them. The CDR3 region has the DNA TGTGCCACCAGCAGAGATCGTCAGCCCCAGCATTTT. Encoded protein: CATSRDRQPQHF.

The chain carries TRBV7-9 and TRBJ1-1; no definite D call. Between the trimmed V and J ends, which lost 4 bases and 5 bases, there was a span of 11 bases. Germline V gene sequence: CDR1 SEHNR, CDR2 FQNEAQ (reference sequence). The CDR3 has 13 amino acids. The CDR3 is CASSWGAETEAFF. The CDR3 nucleotides read TGTGCCAGCAGCTGGGGAGCGGAAACTGAAGCTTTCTTT. Full variable domain (remainder filled in from reference TRBV7-9 and TRBJ1-1): DTGVSQNPRHKITKRGQNVTFRCDPISEHNRLYWYRQTLGQGPEFLTYFQNEAQLEKSRLLSDRFSAERPKGSFSTLEIQRTEQGDSAMYLCASSWGAETEAFFGQGTRLTVV.

The chain couples TRBV30 to TRBJ1-1, with 7 nucleotides matching TRBD1. Trimming removed 4 bases from V and 2 bases from J; junction bases left unmatched: 7. Germline assignment: CDR1 GTSNPN and CDR2 SVGIG (reference sequence). The CDR3 has 14 residues. The CDR3 sequence is CAWNRGQFNTEAFF. The CDR3 DNA is TGTGCCTGGAACCGGGGACAGTTTAACACTGAAGCTTTCTTT.

The chain joins TRBV19 to TRBJ1-1; D not resolved. The CDR3 consists of 13 residues. V lost 5 bases and J 2 bases, leaving 9 bases between the germline ends. Looked up from germline, CDR1 is LNHDA and CDR2 is SQIVND (reference sequence). CDR3 amino acids: CASSHALNTEAFF. CDR3 nucleotide sequence: TGTGCCAGTAGTCACGCGCTTAACACTGAAGCTTTCTTT.

The chain carries TRBV5-1 and TRBJ2-3, with 10 bases identical to TRBD1. Germline loops: CDR1 SGHRS, CDR2 YFSETQ. The CDR3 extends over 16 amino acids. V was clipped by 4 bases and J by 2 bases; unmatched bases: 7. CDR3 bases: TGCGCCAGCAGCGCGACAGGGGGCTTTGACACAGATACGCAGTATTTT. Protein product: CASSATGGFDTDTQYF.

The V and J genes are TRBV5-4 and TRBJ2-7, with TRBD2 identical over 12 bases. The germline V gene has CDR1 SGHNT and CDR2 YYREEE (reference sequence). Losses at the gene ends were 3 bases for V and 12 bases for J; bases not matched to a gene: 7. The CDR3 runs to 13 residues. The DNA for the CDR3 is TGTGCCAGCAGCTCTTACGGACTAGCGGGAATGTACTTC. It is translated as CASSSYGLAGMYF.

The chain joins TRBV14 to TRBJ2-1, with D possibly TRBD1 on 6 matching bases. Germline V gives CDR1 SGHDN, CDR2 FVKESK. V lost 4 bases and J 4 bases, leaving 14 bases between the germline ends. The CDR3 is 15 residues long. The CDR3 bases are TGTGCCAGCAGCCCGAACGGGACACCTTACAATGAGCAGTTCTTC. The encoded protein is CASSPNGTPYNEQFF.

The chain links TRBV2 to TRBJ2-2; possibly TRBD1 for D (5 bases). The ends were cut back, 6 bases at V and 1 base at J, with 9 bases in the middle. CDR1 and CDR2 (germline): SNHLY, FYNNEI. The CDR3 is 14 residues long. The CDR3 region is CASRETGNTGELFF. In DNA, the CDR3 is TGTGCCAGCAGGGAAACAGGGAACACCGGGGAGCTGTTTTTT.

This rearrangement joins TRBV28 to TRBJ2-7; 8 nucleotides agree with TRBD2. V trimming: 7 bases; J trimming: 9 bases; junction bases outside the gene matches: 14. The CDR3 length is 14 residues. CDR1 is MDHEN and CDR2 is SYDVKM in the germline V gene. The CDR3 DNA reads TGTGCCAGCACCTCCGGGACTAGGAAAGGGGGGCAGTACTTC. Translated, it gives CASTSGTRKGGQYF.

The chain employs TRBV4-1 and TRBJ2-7; the D is unclear. In germline, CDR1 is MGHRA, CDR2 YSYEKL. This CDR3 spans 13 amino acids. The V end lost 3 bases, the J end lost 3 bases, and 9 bases lay between the germline ends. The CDR3 loop is CASSQLPDYEQYF. The CDR3 DNA is TGCGCCAGCAGCCAGTTACCAGACTACGAGCAGTACTTC.